One TCR beta chain is described in this entry. This sample is drawn from a study of blood T cell repertoires in COVID-19. Germline CDR1 reads SGHTA; CDR2 reads FQGNSA. Trimming cost V 1 base and J 3 bases, with 16 bases left between them. This CDR3 has 16 amino acids. Clones were read by immunoSEQ multiplex PCR, and TCRdb kept only the in-frame ones, dropping some. Among some 360,000 clones listed, 87% were seen once. This clonotype originated in an older woman with COVID-19, enrolled during active disease. Sequencing input: peripheral blood. The chain uses TRBV7-2 and TRBJ2-7, with D perhaps matching TRBD1 (6 bases). The DNA of the CDR3 is TGTGCCAGCAGCTTAGGAGGGACACCAATACTCTACGAGCAGTACTTC. Translating gives CASSLGGTPILYEQYF. Full variable domain (rest looked up from reference TRBV7-2 and TRBJ2-7): GAGVSQSPSNKVTEKGKDVELRCDPISGHTALYWYRQSLGQGLEFLIYFQGNSAPDKSGLPSDRFSAERTGGSVSTLTIQRTQQEDSAVYLCASSLGGTPILYEQYFGPGTRLTVT.